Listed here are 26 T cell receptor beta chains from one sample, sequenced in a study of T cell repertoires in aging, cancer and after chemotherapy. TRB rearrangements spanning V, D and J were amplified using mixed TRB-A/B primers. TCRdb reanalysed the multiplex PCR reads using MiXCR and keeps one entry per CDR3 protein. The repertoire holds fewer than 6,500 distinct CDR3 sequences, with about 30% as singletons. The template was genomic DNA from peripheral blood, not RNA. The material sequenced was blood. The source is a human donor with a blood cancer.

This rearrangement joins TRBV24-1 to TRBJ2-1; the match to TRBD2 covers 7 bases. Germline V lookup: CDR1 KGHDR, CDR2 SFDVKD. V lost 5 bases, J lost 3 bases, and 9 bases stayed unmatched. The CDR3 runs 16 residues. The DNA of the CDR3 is TGTGCCACCAGTGCCTCCGCTAGCGGCGACTACAATGAGCAGTTCTTC. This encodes CATSASASGDYNEQFF.

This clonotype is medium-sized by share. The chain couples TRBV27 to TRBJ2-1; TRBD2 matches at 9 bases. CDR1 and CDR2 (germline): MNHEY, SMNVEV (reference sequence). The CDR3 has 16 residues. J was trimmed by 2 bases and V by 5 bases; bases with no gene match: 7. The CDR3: CASSPRIAGAYNEQFF. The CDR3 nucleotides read TGTGCCAGCAGTCCCCGAATAGCGGGGGCCTACAATGAGCAGTTCTTC.

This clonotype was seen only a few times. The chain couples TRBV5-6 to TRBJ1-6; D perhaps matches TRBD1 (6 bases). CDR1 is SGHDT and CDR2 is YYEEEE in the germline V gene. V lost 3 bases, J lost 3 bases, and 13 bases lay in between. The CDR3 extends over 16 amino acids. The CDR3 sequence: CASSWGRGNYNSPLHF. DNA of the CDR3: TGTGCCAGCAGCTGGGGCAGGGGCAACTATAATTCACCCCTCCACTTT.

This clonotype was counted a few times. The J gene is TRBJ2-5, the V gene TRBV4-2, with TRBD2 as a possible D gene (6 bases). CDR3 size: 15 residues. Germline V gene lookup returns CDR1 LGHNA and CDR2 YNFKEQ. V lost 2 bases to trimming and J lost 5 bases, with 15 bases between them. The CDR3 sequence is CASSQRTGTGETQYF. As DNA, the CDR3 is TGTGCCAGCAGCCAACGGACTGGGACTGGGGAGACCCAGTACTTC.

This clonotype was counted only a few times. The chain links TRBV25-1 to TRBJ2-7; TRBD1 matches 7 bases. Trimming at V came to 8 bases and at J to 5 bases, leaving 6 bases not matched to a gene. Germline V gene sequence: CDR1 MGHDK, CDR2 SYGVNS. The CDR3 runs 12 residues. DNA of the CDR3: TGTGCCAGCGGACAGGTACGGGACGAGCAGTACTTC. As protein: CASGQVRDEQYF.

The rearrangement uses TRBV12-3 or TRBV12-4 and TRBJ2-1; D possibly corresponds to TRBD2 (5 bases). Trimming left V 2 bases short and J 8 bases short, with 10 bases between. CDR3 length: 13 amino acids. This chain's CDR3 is CASSLLGVDEQFF. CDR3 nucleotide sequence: TGTGCCAGCAGTTTACTCGGGGTAGATGAGCAGTTCTTC.

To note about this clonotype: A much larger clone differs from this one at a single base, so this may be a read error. The CDR3 region has the DNA TGTGCCAGCTCCACAGGTCCCTTTGAAAAAATGTTTTTT. Translation: CASSTGPFEKMFF. The chain has TRBV18 and TRBJ1-4; D perhaps matches TRBD1 (5 bases). Germline V lookup: CDR1 KGHSH, CDR2 LQKENI. The CDR3 has 13 residues.

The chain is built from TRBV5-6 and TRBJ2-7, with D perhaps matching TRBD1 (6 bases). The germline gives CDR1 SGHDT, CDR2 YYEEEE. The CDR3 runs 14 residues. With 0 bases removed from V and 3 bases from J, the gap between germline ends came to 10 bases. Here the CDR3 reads CASSLEVGGYEQYF. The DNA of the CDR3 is TGTGCCAGCAGCTTGGAGGTAGGGGGCTACGAGCAGTACTTC.

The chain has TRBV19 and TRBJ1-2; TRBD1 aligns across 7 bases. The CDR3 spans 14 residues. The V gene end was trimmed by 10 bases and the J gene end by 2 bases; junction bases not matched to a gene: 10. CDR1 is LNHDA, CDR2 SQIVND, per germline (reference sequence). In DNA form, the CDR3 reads TGTGCCATACACCCGGGACAGTGGAACTATGGCTACACCTTC. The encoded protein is CAIHPGQWNYGYTF.

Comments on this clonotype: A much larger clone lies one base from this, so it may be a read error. The CDR3 reads CASSDSGSAANVLTF. The CDR3 DNA reads TGTGCCAGCAGTGACTCGGGCTCTGCGGCCAACGTCCTGACTTTC. The chain has TRBV6-4 and TRBJ2-6; no clear D gene. Germline V gene lookup returns CDR1 MRHNA and CDR2 SNTAGT. CDR3 length equals 15 residues.

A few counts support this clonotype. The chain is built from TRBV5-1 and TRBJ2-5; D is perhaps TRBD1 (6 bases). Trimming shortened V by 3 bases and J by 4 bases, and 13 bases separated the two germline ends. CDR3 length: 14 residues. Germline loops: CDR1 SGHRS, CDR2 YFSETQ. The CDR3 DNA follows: TGCGCCAGCAGCTCACAGGGATTTGGAGAGACCCAGTACTTC. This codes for CASSSQGFGETQYF.

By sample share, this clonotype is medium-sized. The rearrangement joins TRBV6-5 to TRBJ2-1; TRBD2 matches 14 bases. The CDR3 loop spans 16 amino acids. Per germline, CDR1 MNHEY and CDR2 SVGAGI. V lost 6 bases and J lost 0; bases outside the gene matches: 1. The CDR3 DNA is TGTGCCAGCAGGGGACTAGCGGGAGACTCCTACAATGAGCAGTTCTTC. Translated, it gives CASRGLAGDSYNEQFF.

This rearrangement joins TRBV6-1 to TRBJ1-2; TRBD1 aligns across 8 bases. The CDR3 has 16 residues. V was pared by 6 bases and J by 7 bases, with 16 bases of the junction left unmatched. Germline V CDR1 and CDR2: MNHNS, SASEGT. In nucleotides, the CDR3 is TGTGCCAGCAGCCTAATCCTAACAGGGGGAAGATCTGGCTACACCTTC. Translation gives CASSLILTGGRSGYTF.

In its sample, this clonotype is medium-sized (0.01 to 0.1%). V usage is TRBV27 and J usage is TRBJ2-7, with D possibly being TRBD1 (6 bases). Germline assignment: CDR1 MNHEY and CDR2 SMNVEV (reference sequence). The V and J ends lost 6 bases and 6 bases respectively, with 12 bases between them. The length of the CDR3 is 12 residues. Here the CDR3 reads CASRDWGREQYF. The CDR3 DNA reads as TGTGCCAGCAGAGATTGGGGGCGCGAGCAGTACTTC.

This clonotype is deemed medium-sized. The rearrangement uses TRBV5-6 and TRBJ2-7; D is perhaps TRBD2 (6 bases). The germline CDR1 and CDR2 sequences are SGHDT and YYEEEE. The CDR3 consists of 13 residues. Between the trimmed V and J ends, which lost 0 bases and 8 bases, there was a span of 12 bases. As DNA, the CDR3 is TGTGCCAGCAGCTTGGAAGGCGGGGTTCAGCAGTACTTC. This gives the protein CASSLEGGVQQYF.

CDR3 nucleotides: TGTGCCAGCAGCTCGGGGGAGACCCAGTACTTC. It is translated as CASSSGETQYF. The rearrangement joins TRBV7-9 to TRBJ2-5, with a tentative D call TRBD2 (5 bases). Trimming left V 4 bases short and J 5 bases short, with 5 bases between. This CDR3 has 11 amino acids. Germline CDR1 is SEHNR and CDR2 is FQNEAQ (reference sequence).

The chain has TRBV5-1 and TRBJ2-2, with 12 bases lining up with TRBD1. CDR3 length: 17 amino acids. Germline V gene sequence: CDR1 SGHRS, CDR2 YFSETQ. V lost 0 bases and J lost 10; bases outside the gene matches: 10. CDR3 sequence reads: CASSLVGTGGDSLELFF. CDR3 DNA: TGCGCCAGCAGCTTGGTCGGGACAGGGGGCGATTCTTTGGAGCTGTTTTTT.

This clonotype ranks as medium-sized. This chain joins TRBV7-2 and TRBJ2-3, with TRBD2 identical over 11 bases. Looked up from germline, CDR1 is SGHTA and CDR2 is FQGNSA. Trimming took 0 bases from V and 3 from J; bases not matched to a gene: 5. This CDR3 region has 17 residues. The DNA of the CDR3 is TGTGCCAGCAGCTTAGCGAGGCTAGCGGGAGGTACAGATACGCAGTATTTT. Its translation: CASSLARLAGGTDTQYF.

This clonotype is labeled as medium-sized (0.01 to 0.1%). This CDR3 reads CASSNTGGYEQYF. The CDR3 region has the DNA TGTGCCAGCAGTAATACAGGGGGCTACGAGCAGTACTTC. This chain joins TRBV6-5 and TRBJ2-7; 8 bases line up with TRBD1. The CDR3 totals 13 residues. J lost 3 bases, V lost 5 bases, and 3 bases had no gene match. Germline values: CDR1 MNHEY, CDR2 SVGAGI.

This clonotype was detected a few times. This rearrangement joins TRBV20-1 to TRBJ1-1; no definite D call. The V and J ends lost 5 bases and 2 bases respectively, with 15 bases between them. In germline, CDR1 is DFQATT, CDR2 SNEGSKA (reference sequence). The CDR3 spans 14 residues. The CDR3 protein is CSALRAGVNTEAFF. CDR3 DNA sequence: TGCAGTGCTCTACGCGCCGGGGTAAACACTGAAGCTTTCTTT.

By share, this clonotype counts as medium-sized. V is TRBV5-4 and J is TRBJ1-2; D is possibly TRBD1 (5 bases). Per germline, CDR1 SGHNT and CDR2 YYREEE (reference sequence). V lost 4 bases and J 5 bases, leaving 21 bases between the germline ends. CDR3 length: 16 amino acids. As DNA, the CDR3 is TGTGCCAGCAGCGCACGCGGAGGGTCAGAGGGGTATGGCTACACCTTC. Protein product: CASSARGGSEGYGYTF.

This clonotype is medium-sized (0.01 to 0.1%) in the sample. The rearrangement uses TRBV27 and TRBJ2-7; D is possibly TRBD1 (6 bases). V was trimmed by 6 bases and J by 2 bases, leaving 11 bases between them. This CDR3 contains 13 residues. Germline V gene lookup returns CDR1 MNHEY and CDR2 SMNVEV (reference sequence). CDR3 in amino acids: CASSNRVPYEQYF. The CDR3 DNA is TGTGCCAGCAGCAACAGGGTTCCCTACGAGCAGTACTTC.

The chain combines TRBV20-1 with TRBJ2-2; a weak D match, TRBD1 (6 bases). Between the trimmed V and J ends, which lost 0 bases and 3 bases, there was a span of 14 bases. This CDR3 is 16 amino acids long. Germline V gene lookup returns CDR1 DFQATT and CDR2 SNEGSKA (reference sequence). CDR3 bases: TGCAGTGCTAGAGATCCAGGGGTGGGTTACACCGGGGAGCTGTTTTTT. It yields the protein CSARDPGVGYTGELFF.

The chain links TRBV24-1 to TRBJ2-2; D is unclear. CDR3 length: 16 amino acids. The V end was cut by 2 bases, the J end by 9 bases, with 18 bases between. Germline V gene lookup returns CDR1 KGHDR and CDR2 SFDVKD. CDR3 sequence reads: CATSDWTQDRTWELFF. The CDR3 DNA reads TGTGCCACCAGTGATTGGACCCAGGATCGAACCTGGGAGCTGTTTTTT.

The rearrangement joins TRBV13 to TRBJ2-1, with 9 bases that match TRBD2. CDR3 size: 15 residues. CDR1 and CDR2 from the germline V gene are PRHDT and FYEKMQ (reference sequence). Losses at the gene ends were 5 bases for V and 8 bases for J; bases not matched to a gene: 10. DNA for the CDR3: TGTGCCAGCAGCGCCCGACTAGCGGAGAACCATGAGCAGTTCTTC. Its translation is CASSARLAENHEQFF.

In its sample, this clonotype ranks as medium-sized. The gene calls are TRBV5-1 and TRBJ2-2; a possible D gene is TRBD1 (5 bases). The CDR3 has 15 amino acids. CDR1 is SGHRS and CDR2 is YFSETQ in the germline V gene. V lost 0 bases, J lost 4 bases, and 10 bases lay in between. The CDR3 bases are TGCGCCAGCAGCTTGGAGGCAGGGTTCACCGGGGAGCTGTTTTTT. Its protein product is CASSLEAGFTGELFF.